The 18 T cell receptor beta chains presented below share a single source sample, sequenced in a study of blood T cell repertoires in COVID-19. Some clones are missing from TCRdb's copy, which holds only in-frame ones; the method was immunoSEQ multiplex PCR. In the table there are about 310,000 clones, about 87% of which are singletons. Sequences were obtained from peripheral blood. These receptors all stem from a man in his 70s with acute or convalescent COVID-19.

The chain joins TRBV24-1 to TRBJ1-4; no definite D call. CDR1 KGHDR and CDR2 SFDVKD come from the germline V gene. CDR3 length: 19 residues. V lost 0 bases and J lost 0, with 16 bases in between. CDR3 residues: CATSDLRFLRRPTNEKLFF. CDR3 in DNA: TGTGCCACCAGTGATTTGCGGTTTCTGAGGAGGCCAACTAATGAAAAACTGTTTTTT.

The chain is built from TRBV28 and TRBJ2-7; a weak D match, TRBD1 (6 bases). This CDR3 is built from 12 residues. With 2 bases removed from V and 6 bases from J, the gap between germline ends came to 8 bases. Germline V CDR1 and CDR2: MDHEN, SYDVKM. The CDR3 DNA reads TGTGCCAGCAGTTTAAGGACAGTCGAGCAGTACTTC. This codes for CASSLRTVEQYF.

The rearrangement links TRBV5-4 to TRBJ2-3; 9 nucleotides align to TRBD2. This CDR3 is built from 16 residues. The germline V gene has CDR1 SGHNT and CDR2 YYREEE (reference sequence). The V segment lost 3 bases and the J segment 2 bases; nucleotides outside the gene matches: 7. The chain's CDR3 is CASSYRLAGTTDTQYF. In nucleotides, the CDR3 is TGTGCCAGCAGCTATCGCCTAGCGGGAACCACAGATACGCAGTATTTT.

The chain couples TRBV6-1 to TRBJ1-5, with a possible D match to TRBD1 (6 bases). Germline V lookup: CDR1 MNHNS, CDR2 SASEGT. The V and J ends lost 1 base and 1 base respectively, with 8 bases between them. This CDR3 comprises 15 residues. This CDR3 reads CASSEGGQSNQPQHF. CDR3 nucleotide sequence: TGTGCCAGCAGTGAAGGGGGACAAAGCAATCAGCCCCAGCATTTT.

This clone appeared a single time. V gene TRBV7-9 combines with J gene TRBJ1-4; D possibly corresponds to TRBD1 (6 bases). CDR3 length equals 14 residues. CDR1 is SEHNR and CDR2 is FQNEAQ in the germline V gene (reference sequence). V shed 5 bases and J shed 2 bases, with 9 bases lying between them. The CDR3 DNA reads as TGTGCCAGCAGCAGGGGGACTACTAATGAAAAACTGTTTTTT. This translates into CASSRGTTNEKLFF.

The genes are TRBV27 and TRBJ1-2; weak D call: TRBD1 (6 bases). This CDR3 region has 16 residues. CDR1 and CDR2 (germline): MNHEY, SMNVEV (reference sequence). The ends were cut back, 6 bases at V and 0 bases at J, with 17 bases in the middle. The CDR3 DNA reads TGTGCCAGCAGCCGGGTCGGGGGGGCGGCTAACTATGGCTACACCTTC. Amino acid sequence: CASSRVGGAANYGYTF.

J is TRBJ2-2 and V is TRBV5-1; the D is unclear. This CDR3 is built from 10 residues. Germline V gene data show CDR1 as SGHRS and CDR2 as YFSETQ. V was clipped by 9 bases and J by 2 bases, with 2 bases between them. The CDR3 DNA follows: TGCGCCATAAACACCGGGGAGCTGTTTTTT. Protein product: CAINTGELFF.

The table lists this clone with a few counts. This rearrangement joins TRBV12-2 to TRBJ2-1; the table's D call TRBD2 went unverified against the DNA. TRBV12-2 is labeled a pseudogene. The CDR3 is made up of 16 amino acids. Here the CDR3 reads CASRPGTDPAYNEQFF. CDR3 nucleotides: TGTGCAAGTCGCCCCGGGACTGACCCCGCTTACAATGAGCAGTTCTTC.

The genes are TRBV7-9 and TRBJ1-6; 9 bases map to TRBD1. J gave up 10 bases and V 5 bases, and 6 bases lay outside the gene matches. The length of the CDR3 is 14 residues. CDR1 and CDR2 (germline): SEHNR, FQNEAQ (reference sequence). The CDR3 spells CASSIRDRDSPLHF. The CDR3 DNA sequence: TGTGCCAGCAGCATCCGGGACAGGGACTCACCCCTCCACTTT.

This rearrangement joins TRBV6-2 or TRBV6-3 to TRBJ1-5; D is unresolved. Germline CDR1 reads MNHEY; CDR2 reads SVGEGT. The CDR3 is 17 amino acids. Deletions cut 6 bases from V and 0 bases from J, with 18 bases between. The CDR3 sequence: CASSRPEDVYSNQPQHF. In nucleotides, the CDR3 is TGTGCCAGCAGCAGGCCGGAGGACGTTTATAGCAATCAGCCCCAGCATTTT.

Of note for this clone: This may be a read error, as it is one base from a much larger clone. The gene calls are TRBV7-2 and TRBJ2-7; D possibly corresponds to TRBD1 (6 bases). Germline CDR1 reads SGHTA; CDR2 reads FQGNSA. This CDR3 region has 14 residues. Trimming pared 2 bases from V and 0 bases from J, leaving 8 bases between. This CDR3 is CASSLNRASYEQYF. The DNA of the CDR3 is TGTGCCAGCAGCTTAAACAGGGCCTCCTACGAGCAGTACTTC.

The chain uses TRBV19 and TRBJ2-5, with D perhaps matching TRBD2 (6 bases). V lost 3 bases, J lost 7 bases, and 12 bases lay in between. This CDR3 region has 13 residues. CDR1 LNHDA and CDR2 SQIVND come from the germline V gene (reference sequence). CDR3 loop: CASSIPEAGTQYF. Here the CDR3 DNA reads TGTGCCAGTAGTATCCCCGAAGCGGGGACCCAGTACTTC.

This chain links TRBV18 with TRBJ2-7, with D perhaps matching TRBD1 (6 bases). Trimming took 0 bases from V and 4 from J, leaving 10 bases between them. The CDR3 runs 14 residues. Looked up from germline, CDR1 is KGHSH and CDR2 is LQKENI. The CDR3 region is CASSPPNREYEQYF. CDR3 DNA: TGTGCCAGCTCACCACCTAACAGGGAGTACGAGCAGTACTTC.

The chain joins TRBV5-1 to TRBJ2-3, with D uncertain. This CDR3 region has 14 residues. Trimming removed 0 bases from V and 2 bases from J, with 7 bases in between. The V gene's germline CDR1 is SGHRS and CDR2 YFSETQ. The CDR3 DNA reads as TGCGCCAGCAGCTTGGACGGTTCCACAGATACGCAGTATTTT. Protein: CASSLDGSTDTQYF.

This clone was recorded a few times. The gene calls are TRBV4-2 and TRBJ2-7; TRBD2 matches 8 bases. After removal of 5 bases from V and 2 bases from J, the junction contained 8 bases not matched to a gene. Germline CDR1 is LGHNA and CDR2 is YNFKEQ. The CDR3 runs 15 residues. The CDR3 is CASSVTGGGAYEQYF. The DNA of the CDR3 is TGTGCCAGCAGCGTTACGGGAGGGGGGGCCTACGAGCAGTACTTC.

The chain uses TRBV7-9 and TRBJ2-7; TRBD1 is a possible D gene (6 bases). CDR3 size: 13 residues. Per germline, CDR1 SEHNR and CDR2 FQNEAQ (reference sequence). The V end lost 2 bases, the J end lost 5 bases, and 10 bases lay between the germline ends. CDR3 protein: CASSLRGSNEQYF. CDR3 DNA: TGTGCCAGCAGCTTAAGGGGGTCTAACGAGCAGTACTTC.

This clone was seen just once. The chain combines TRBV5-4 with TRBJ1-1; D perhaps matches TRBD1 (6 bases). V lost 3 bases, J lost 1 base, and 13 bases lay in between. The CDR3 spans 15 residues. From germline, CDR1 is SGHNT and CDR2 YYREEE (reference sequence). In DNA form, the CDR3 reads TGTGCCAGCAGCTGGACCCACAGGGCGAACACTGAAGCTTTCTTT. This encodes CASSWTHRANTEAFF.

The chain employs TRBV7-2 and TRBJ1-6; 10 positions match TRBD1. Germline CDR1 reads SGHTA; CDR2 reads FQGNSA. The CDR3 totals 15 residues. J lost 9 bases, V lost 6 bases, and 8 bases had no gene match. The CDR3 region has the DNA TGTGCCAGCAGGACCGGGACAGGGGTATTTTCACCCCTCCACTTT. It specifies CASRTGTGVFSPLHF.